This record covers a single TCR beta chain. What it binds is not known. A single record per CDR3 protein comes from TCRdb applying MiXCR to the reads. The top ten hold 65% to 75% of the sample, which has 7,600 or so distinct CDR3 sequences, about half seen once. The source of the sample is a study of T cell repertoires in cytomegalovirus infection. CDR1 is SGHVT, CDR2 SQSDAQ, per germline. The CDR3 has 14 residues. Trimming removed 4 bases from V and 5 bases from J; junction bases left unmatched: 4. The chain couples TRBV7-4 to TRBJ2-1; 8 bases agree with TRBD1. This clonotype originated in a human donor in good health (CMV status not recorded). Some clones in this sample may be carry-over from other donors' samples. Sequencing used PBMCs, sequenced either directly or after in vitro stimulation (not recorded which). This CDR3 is CASSSWTGNNEQFF. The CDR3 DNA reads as TGTGCCAGCAGCTCATGGACAGGGAACAATGAGCAGTTCTTC.